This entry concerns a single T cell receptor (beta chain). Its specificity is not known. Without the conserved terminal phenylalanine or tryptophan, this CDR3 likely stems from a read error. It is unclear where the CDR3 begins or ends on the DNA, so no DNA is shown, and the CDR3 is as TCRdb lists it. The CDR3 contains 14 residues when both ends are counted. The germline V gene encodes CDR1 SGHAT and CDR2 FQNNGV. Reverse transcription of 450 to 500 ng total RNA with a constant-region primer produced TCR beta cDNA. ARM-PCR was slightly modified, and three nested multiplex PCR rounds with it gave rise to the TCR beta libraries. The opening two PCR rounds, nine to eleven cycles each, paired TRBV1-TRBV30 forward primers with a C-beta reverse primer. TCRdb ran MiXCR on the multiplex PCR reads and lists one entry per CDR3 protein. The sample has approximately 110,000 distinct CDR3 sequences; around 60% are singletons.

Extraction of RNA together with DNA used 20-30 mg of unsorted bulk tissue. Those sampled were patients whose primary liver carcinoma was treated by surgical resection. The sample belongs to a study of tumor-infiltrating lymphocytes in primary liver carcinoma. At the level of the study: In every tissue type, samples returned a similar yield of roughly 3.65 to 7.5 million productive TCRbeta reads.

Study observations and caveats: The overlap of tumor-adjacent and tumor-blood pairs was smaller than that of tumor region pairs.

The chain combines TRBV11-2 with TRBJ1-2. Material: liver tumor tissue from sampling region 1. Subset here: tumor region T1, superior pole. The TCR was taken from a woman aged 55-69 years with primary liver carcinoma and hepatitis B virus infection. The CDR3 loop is CASSLDGPLYGYAV.